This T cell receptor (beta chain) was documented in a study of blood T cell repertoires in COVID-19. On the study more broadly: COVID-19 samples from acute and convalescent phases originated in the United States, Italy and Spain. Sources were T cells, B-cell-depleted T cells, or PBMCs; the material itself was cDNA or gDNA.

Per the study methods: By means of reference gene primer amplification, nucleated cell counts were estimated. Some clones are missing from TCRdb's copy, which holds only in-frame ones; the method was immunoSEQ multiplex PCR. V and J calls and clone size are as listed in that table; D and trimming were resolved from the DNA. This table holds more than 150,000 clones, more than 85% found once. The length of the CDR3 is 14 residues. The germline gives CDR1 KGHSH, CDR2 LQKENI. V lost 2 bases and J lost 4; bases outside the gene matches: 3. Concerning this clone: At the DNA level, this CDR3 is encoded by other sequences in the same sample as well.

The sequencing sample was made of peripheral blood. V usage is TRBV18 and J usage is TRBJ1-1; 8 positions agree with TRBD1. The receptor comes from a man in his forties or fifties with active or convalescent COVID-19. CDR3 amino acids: CASSPGQGGTEAFF. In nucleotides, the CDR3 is TGTGCCAGCTCACCAGGACAGGGAGGCACTGAAGCTTTCTTT.